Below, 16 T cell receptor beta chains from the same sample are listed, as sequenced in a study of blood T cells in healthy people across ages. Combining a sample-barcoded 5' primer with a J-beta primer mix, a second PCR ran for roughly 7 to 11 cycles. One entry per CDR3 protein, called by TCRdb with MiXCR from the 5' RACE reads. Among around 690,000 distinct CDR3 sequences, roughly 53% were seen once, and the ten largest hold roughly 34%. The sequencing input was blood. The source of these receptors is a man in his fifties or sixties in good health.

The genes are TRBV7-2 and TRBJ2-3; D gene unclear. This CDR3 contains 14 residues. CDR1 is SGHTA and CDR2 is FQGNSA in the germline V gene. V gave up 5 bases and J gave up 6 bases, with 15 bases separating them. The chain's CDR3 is CASSLRRIGDTQYF. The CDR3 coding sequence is TGTGCCAGCAGCCTTCGCAGGATCGGGGATACGCAGTATTTT. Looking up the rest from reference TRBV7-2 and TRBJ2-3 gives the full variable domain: GAGVSQSPSNKVTEKGKDVELRCDPISGHTALYWYRQSLGQGLEFLIYFQGNSAPDKSGLPSDRFSAERTGGSVSTLTIQRTQQEDSAVYLCASSLRRIGDTQYFGPGTRLTVL.

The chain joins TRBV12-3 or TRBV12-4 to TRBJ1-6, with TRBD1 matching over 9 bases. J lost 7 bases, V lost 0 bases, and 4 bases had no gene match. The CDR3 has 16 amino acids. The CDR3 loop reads CASSLATGGANSPLHF. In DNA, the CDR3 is TGTGCCAGCAGTTTAGCCACAGGGGGCGCAAATTCACCCCTCCACTTT.

The CDR3, as DNA: TGTGCCACCAGTGGGCCCGGAGTACCAAAGGGAAATCCTAGCACAGATACGCAGTATTTT. The encoded protein is CATSGPGVPKGNPSTDTQYF. The chain carries TRBV24-1 and TRBJ2-3, with D uncertain. This CDR3 contains 20 residues. Germline CDR1 KGHDR, CDR2 SFDVKD. V shed 5 bases and J shed 0 bases, with 26 bases lying between them.

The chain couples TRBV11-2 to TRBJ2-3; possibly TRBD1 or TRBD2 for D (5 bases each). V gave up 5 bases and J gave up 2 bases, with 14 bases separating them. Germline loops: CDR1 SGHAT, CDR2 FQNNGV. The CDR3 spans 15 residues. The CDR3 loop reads CASSPIVGVTDTQYF. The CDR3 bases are TGTGCCAGCAGCCCTATCGTGGGGGTCACAGATACGCAGTATTTT.

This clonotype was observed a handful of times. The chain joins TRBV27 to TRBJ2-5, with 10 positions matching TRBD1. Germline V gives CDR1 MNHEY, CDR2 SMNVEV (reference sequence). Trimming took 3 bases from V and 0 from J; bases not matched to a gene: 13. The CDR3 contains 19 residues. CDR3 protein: CASSFVGTGEWGYQETQYF. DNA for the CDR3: TGTGCCAGCAGTTTTGTCGGGACAGGGGAGTGGGGTTACCAAGAGACCCAGTACTTC.

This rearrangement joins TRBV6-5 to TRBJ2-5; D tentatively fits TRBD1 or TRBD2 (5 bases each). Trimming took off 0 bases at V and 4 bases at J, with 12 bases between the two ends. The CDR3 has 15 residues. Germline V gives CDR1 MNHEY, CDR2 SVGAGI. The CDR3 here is CASSYSGPLGETQYF. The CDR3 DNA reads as TGTGCCAGCAGTTACTCGGGACCCCTGGGAGAGACCCAGTACTTC.

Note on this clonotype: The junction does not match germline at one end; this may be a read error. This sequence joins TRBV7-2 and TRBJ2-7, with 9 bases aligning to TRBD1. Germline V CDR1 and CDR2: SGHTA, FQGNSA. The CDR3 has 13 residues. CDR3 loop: CASSATGGYGQYF. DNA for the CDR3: TGTGCCAGCAGCGCCACAGGGGGCTACGGGCAGTACTTC.

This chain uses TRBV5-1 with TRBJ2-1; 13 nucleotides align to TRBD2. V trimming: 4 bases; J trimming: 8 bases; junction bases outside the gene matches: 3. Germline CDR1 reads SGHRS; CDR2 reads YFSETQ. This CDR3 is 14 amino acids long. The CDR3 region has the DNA TGCGCCAGCAGCGGGACTAGCGGGGTCTATGAGCAGTTCTTC. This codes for CASSGTSGVYEQFF.

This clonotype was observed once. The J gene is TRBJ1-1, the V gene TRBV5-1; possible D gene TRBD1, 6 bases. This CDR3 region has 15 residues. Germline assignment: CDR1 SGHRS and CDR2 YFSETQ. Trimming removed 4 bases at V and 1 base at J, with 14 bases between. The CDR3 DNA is TGCGCCAGCAGCATAGGAGGGACATCGAACACTGAAGCTTTCTTT. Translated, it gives CASSIGGTSNTEAFF.

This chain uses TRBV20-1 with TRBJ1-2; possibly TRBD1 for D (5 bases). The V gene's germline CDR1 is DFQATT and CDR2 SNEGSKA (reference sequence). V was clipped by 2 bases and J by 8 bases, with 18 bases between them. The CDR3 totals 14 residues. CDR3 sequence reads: CSARKGTDSKGYTF. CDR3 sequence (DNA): TGCAGTGCTAGAAAGGGTACCGACAGTAAAGGCTACACCTTC.

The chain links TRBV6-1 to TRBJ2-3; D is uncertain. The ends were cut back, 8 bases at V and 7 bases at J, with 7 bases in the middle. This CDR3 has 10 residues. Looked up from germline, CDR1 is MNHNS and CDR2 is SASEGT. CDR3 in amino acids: CASREYTQYF. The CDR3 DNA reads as TGTGCCAGCCGAGAATATACGCAGTATTTT.

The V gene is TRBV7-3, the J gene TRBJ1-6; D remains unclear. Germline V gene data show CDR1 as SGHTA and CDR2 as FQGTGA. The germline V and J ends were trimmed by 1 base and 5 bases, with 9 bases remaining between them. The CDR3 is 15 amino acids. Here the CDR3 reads CASSLNGVNNSPLHF. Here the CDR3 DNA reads TGTGCCAGCAGCTTAAACGGGGTCAATAATTCACCCCTCCACTTT.

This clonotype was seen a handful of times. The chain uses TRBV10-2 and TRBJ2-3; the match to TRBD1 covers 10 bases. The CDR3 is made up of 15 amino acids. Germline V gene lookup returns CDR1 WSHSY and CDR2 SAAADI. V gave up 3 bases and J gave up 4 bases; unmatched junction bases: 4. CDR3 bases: TGCGCCAGCAGTGAAGGGACAGGGGCGGCAGATACGCAGTATTTT. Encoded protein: CASSEGTGAADTQYF.

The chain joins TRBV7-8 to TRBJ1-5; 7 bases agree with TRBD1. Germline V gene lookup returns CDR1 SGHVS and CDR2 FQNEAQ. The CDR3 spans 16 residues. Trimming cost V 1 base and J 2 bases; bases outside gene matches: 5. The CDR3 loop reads CASSLVQGKGNQPQHF. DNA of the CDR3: TGTGCCAGCAGCTTAGTACAGGGGAAAGGCAATCAGCCCCAGCATTTT.

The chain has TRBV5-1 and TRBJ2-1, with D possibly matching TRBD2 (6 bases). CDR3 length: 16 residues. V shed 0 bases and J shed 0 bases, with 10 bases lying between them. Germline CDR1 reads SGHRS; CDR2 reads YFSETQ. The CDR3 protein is CASSLVDGGSYNEQFF. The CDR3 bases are TGCGCCAGCAGCTTGGTTGACGGGGGCTCCTACAATGAGCAGTTCTTC.

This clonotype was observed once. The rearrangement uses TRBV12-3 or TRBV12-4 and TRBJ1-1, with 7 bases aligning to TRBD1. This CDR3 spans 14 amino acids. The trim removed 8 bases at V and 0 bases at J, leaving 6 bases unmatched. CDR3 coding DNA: TGTGCCAGCGAACACAGGGGATTGAACACTGAAGCTTTCTTT. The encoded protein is CASEHRGLNTEAFF.